Shown below are 26 T cell receptor beta chains from a single sample sequenced in a study of T-cell memory formation after mild COVID-19. TCRdb re-analysed the 5' RACE reads in MiXCR, keeping a single row per CDR3 protein. The sample yields about 290,000 distinct CDR3 sequences, about 15% seen once. Source material: PBMCs or a T cell subset sorted from them (not recorded which). The receptors derive from a man between 18 and 29 years old who had mild COVID-19 (a few samples of this study predate the infection). Cell type and time point are not known.

This clonotype was seen many times. This sequence joins TRBV7-2 and TRBJ2-7; weak D call: TRBD1 (6 bases). This CDR3 is 13 amino acids long. Trimming took off 4 bases at V and 3 bases at J, with 10 bases between the two ends. Germline assignment: CDR1 SGHTA and CDR2 FQGNSA. The CDR3 DNA reads as TGTGCCAGCAGCTCAGGGACAAGCTACGAGCAGTACTTC. This translates into CASSSGTSYEQYF.

This clonotype was detected ten times or more. The genes are TRBV10-3 and TRBJ1-5, with unresolved D. Germline values: CDR1 ENHRY, CDR2 SYGVKD. CDR3 length: 12 residues. V dropped 0 bases and J dropped 6 bases, with 3 bases sitting between them. The CDR3 sequence is CAISESGQPQHF. The CDR3 DNA reads as TGTGCCATCAGTGAGTCGGGTCAGCCCCAGCATTTT.

The chain is built from TRBV5-1 and TRBJ2-2, with 7 positions matching TRBD1. The CDR3 consists of 17 residues. Per germline, CDR1 SGHRS and CDR2 YFSETQ. The J segment lost 1 base and the V segment lost 4 bases, leaving 10 bases of the junction unmatched. CDR3 sequence (DNA): TGCGCCAGCAGCCTAACACTGAGGACAGGGAACACCGGGGAGCTGTTTTTT. This translates into CASSLTLRTGNTGELFF.

This clonotype was counted a few times. The chain uses TRBV12-3 or TRBV12-4 and TRBJ1-5, with D uncertain. Trimming removed 3 bases at V and 4 bases at J, with 7 bases between. The CDR3 has 13 amino acids. CDR3 residues: CASSLTMNQPQHF. As DNA, the CDR3 is TGTGCCAGCAGTTTGACCATGAATCAGCCCCAGCATTTT.

This rearrangement joins TRBV15 to TRBJ2-5; D remains unclear. From germline, CDR1 is LNHNV and CDR2 YYDKDF (reference sequence). This CDR3 has 14 residues. The germline V and J ends were trimmed by 0 bases and 2 bases, with 7 bases remaining between them. The CDR3 DNA sequence: TGTGCCACCAGCAGAGATTTGGTACAAGAGACCCAGTACTTC. Translation: CATSRDLVQETQYF.

This clonotype has a handful of counts. This chain links TRBV28 with TRBJ2-1; 9 bases are a match to TRBD1. The V gene's germline CDR1 is MDHEN and CDR2 SYDVKM. The CDR3 sequence is 15 residues long. The V segment lost 6 bases and the J segment 2 bases; nucleotides outside the gene matches: 5. CDR3 loop: CASSAGTGTYNEQFF. The CDR3 DNA sequence: TGTGCCAGCAGCGCGGGGACAGGGACCTACAATGAGCAGTTCTTC.

The chain uses TRBV7-2 and TRBJ2-5; TRBD2 aligns across 8 bases. This CDR3 spans 14 amino acids. CDR1 is SGHTA, CDR2 FQGNSA, per germline. V lost 5 bases, J lost 3 bases, and 5 bases stayed unmatched. This chain's CDR3 is CASSPSGGKETQYF. CDR3 in DNA: TGTGCCAGCAGCCCGAGCGGGGGAAAAGAGACCCAGTACTTC.

This clonotype was seen a few times. The chain joins TRBV7-2 to TRBJ2-7; 9 positions agree with TRBD1. Trimming took 1 base from V and 6 from J; bases not matched to a gene: 7. The germline CDR1 and CDR2 sequences are SGHTA and FQGNSA. This CDR3 region has 15 residues. The CDR3 nucleotides are TGTGCCAGCAGCTTAGGGGACAGGGACCCCTTCGAGCAGTACTTC. This sequence encodes CASSLGDRDPFEQYF.

The gene calls are TRBV12-3 or TRBV12-4 and TRBJ2-3; tentative D call: TRBD1 (6 bases). Between the trimmed V and J ends, which lost 8 bases and 5 bases, there was a span of 23 bases. This CDR3 is 16 amino acids long. CDR3 protein: CASGTTHRDKGDTQYF. CDR3 nucleotide sequence: TGTGCCAGCGGGACGACGCACAGGGATAAAGGAGATACGCAGTATTTT.

This clonotype was observed at least ten times. This rearrangement joins TRBV18 to TRBJ2-7; the D is unclear. Per germline, CDR1 KGHSH and CDR2 LQKENI. The CDR3 length is 13 residues. V was cut by 0 bases and J by 2 bases, with 5 bases left in between. CDR3 sequence: CASSPPQTYEQYF. DNA of the CDR3: TGTGCCAGCTCACCACCACAGACCTACGAGCAGTACTTC.

This clonotype was counted at least ten times. The J gene is TRBJ2-2, the V gene TRBV7-9; 8 bases are shared with TRBD2. CDR3 length: 14 residues. V dropped 8 bases and J dropped 5; count of bases not matched to a gene: 7. Germline assignment: CDR1 SEHNR and CDR2 FQNEAQ (reference sequence). The CDR3, as DNA: TGTGCCAGCGAACGGCGGGGGGAGACCGGGGAGCTGTTTTTT. The encoded protein is CASERRGETGELFF. Full variable domain (remainder filled in from reference TRBV7-9 and TRBJ2-2): DTGVSQNPRHKITKRGQNVTFRCDPISEHNRLYWYRQTLGQGPEFLTYFQNEAQLEKSRLLSDRFSAERPKGSFSTLEIQRTEQGDSAMYLCASERRGETGELFFGEGSRLTVL.

This chain connects TRBV5-6 to TRBJ1-6; D possibly corresponds to TRBD1 (5 bases). The V end lost 6 bases, the J end lost 7 bases, and 17 bases lay between the germline ends. The CDR3 runs 15 residues. Germline V lookup: CDR1 SGHDT, CDR2 YYEEEE. The DNA for the CDR3 is TGTGCCAGCACCCCGTGGGGACGGATGAATTCACCCCTCCACTTT. Protein product: CASTPWGRMNSPLHF.

The chain has TRBV4-1 and TRBJ1-4, with D tentatively TRBD1 (6 bases). Germline values: CDR1 MGHRA, CDR2 YSYEKL. The CDR3 extends over 17 amino acids. Trimming removed 1 base from V and 8 bases from J, with 20 bases in between. CDR3 amino acids: CASSQAFPSGEREKLFF. The CDR3 coding sequence is TGCGCCAGCAGCCAAGCGTTCCCCTCAGGGGAACGGGAAAAACTGTTTTTT.

This clonotype was counted at least ten times. This rearrangement joins TRBV7-6 to TRBJ2-5; possible D gene TRBD1, 6 bases. The ends were cut back, 3 bases at V and 2 bases at J, with 7 bases in the middle. CDR1 and CDR2 from the germline V gene are SGHVS and FNYEAQ. This CDR3 has 13 amino acids. The CDR3 DNA reads as TGTGCCAGCAGCTTGGACAGACAAGAGACCCAGTACTTC. It encodes CASSLDRQETQYF.

The chain couples TRBV7-9 to TRBJ1-1; D unresolved. CDR1 and CDR2 from the germline V gene are SEHNR and FQNEAQ (reference sequence). The V end lost 4 bases, the J end lost 4 bases, and 10 bases lay between the germline ends. CDR3 size: 13 residues. CDR3 coding DNA: TGTGCCAGCAGCTGGCCGGGTGGCACTGAAGCTTTCTTT. Its translation: CASSWPGGTEAFF.

This clonotype was picked up a small number of times. This chain uses TRBV6-5 with TRBJ2-6; a weak D match, TRBD1 (5 bases). V was clipped by 5 bases and J by 6 bases, with 11 bases between them. Germline V CDR1 and CDR2: MNHEY, SVGAGI. The length of the CDR3 is 14 residues. The CDR3 region has the DNA TGTGCCAGCAGTCCCCAGGGAACGGCCAACGTCCTGACTTTC. Amino acids: CASSPQGTANVLTF.

A few counts support this clonotype. This rearrangement joins TRBV7-2 to TRBJ2-1; a weak D match, TRBD2 (5 bases). The CDR3 sequence is 13 residues long. The germline gives CDR1 SGHTA, CDR2 FQGNSA. Trimming pared 5 bases from V and 5 bases from J, leaving 10 bases between. The CDR3 loop is CASSPGGHNEQFF. The CDR3 coding sequence is TGTGCCAGCAGCCCTGGAGGTCACAATGAGCAGTTCTTC.

This clonotype was counted between two and nine times. The chain has TRBV7-2 and TRBJ2-5; 9 nucleotides match TRBD2. Looked up from germline, CDR1 is SGHTA and CDR2 is FQGNSA. With V trimmed by 4 bases and J by 5 bases, 11 bases remained unmatched. CDR3 length: 16 residues. CDR3 nucleotide sequence: TGTGCCAGCAGCTCGAACTCCATAGCGGGGGACGAGACCCAGTACTTC. It translates to CASSSNSIAGDETQYF. The entire variable domain, with the rest obtained from reference TRBV7-2 and TRBJ2-5, is as follows: GAGVSQSPSNKVTEKGKDVELRCDPISGHTALYWYRQSLGQGLEFLIYFQGNSAPDKSGLPSDRFSAERTGGSVSTLTIQRTQQEDSAVYLCASSSNSIAGDETQYFGPGTRLLVL.

This clonotype was seen more than once but under ten times. V is TRBV7-9 and J is TRBJ2-3, with 12 bases lining up with TRBD2. Unmatched junction bases numbered 11, after V lost 4 bases and J lost 0 bases. Germline CDR1 and CDR2: SEHNR and FQNEAQ (reference sequence). The CDR3 totals 19 residues. The CDR3 DNA sequence: TGTGCCAGCAGCTCCCCAGGGCTAGCGGGGGGGCCTAGCACAGATACGCAGTATTTT. Translation: CASSSPGLAGGPSTDTQYF. Looking up the rest from reference TRBV7-9 and TRBJ2-3 gives the full variable domain: DTGVSQNPRHKITKRGQNVTFRCDPISEHNRLYWYRQTLGQGPEFLTYFQNEAQLEKSRLLSDRFSAERPKGSFSTLEIQRTEQGDSAMYLCASSSPGLAGGPSTDTQYFGPGTRLTVL.

The table lists this clonotype with a few counts. The chain has TRBV20-1 and TRBJ1-4; D is undetermined. V lost 5 bases and J 3 bases, leaving 10 bases between the germline ends. CDR1 is DFQATT and CDR2 is SNEGSKA in the germline V gene (reference sequence). This CDR3 has 13 amino acids. CDR3 amino acids: CSAGRWANEKLFF. The CDR3 DNA is TGCAGTGCTGGGCGATGGGCTAATGAAAAACTGTTTTTT.

J is TRBJ2-1 and V is TRBV7-9; tentative D call: TRBD2 (5 bases). The V and J ends lost 1 base and 10 bases respectively, with 14 bases between them. Per germline, CDR1 SEHNR and CDR2 FQNEAQ (reference sequence). CDR3 length: 14 amino acids. The CDR3 DNA reads TGTGCCAGCAGCTTAGGGACTGACCGTTTCGAGCAGTTCTTC. Protein sequence: CASSLGTDRFEQFF.

The chain combines TRBV5-6 with TRBJ1-4; no definite D call. V was clipped by 4 bases and J by 7 bases, with 14 bases between them. CDR3 length: 14 residues. Germline V gene sequence: CDR1 SGHDT, CDR2 YYEEEE. Written as DNA, the CDR3 is TGTGCCAGCAGCAAGGACCTTAAAAGTGAAAAACTGTTTTTT. Translation gives CASSKDLKSEKLFF.

The J gene is TRBJ1-5, the V gene TRBV4-2; no firm D call. Germline loops: CDR1 LGHNA, CDR2 YNFKEQ. The CDR3 consists of 14 residues. Trimming cost V 0 bases and J 1 base, with 4 bases left between them. CDR3 loop: CASSQDRSNQPQHF. DNA for the CDR3: TGTGCCAGCAGCCAAGATAGGAGCAATCAGCCCCAGCATTTT.

This clonotype was detected a few times. J is TRBJ2-1 and V is TRBV7-9; 10 nucleotides agree with TRBD1. Germline lookup yields CDR1 SEHNR and CDR2 FQNEAQ (reference sequence). This CDR3 has 22 amino acids. J was trimmed by 1 base and V by 7 bases; bases with no gene match: 25. The chain's CDR3 is CASTRAGEDRGDRRKSYNEQFF. The CDR3 nucleotides read TGTGCCAGCACCCGGGCGGGAGAGGACAGGGGGGACCGTCGAAAGTCCTACAATGAGCAGTTCTTC.

The V call is TRBV7-9, the J call TRBJ1-1, with D perhaps TRBD1 (5 bases). The CDR3 is made up of 14 amino acids. Germline V CDR1 and CDR2: SEHNR, FQNEAQ (reference sequence). Deletions cut 3 bases from V and 1 base from J, with 9 bases between. CDR3 sequence reads: CASSLKGTNTEAFF. CDR3 bases: TGTGCCAGCAGCTTGAAGGGGACGAACACTGAAGCTTTCTTT.

This clonotype was observed at least ten times. V and J are TRBV5-1 and TRBJ2-1; D unresolved. Germline-derived CDR1 and CDR2 are SGHRS and YFSETQ. The CDR3 loop spans 13 amino acids. The V end was cut by 7 bases, the J end by 5 bases, with 13 bases between. CDR3 DNA: TGCGCCAGCCGCGGCTGGGGTGACAATGAGCAGTTCTTC. Translating gives CASRGWGDNEQFF. Full variable domain (remainder filled in from reference TRBV5-1 and TRBJ2-1): KAGVTQTPRYLIKTRGQQVTLSCSPISGHRSVSWYQQTPGQGLQFLFEYFSETQRNKGNFPGRFSGRQFSNSRSEMNVSTLELGDSALYLCASRGWGDNEQFFGPGTRLTVL.